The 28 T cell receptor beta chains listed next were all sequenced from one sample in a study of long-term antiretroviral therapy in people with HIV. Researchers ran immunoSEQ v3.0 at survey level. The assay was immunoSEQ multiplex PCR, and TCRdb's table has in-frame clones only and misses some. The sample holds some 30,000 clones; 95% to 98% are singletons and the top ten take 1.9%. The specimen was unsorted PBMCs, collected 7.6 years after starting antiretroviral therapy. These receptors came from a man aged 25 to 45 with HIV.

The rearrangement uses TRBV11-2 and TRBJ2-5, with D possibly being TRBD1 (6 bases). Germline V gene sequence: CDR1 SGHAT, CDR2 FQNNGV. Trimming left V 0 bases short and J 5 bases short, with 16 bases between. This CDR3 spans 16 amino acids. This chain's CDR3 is CASSLDWWGREETQYF. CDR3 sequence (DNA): TGTGCCAGCAGCTTAGATTGGTGGGGGCGCGAGGAGACCCAGTACTTC.

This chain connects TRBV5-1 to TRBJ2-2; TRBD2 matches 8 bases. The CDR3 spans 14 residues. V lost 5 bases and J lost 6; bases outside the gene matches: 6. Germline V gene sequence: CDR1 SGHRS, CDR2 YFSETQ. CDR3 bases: TGCGCCAGCAGTCCTCTGACTAGCGCCGGGGAGCTGTTTTTT. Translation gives CASSPLTSAGELFF.

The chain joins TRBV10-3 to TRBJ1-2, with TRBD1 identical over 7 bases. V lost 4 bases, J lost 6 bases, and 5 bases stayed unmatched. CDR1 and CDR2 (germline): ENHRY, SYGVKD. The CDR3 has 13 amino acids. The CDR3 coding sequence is TGTGCCATCAGTGGAAGACAGGGTGATGGCTACACCTTC. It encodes CAISGRQGDGYTF.

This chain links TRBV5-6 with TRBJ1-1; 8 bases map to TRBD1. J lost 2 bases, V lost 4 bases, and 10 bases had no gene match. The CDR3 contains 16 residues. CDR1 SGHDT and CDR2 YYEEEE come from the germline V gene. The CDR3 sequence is CASSLPGQGYNTEAFF. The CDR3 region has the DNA TGTGCCAGCAGCCTCCCCGGACAGGGCTATAACACTGAAGCTTTCTTT.

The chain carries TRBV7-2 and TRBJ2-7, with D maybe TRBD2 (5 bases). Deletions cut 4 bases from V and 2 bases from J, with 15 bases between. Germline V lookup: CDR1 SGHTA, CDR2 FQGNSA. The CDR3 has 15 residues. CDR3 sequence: CASSSRGSEAYEQYF. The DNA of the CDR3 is TGTGCCAGCAGCTCCCGGGGTAGCGAAGCCTACGAGCAGTACTTC. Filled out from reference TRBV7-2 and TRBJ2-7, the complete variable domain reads GAGVSQSPSNKVTEKGKDVELRCDPISGHTALYWYRQSLGQGLEFLIYFQGNSAPDKSGLPSDRFSAERTGGSVSTLTIQRTQQEDSAVYLCASSSRGSEAYEQYFGPGTRLTVT.

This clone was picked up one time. For the CDR3, the DNA is TGCGCCAGCAGCCAAGATATTGGGGACAGCTACGAGCAGTACTTC. It yields the protein CASSQDIGDSYEQYF. This chain joins TRBV4-3 and TRBJ2-7; 7 nucleotides match TRBD1. The junction had 5 bases not matched to a gene; V was cut back by 0 bases and J by 3 bases. Germline V gives CDR1 LGHNA, CDR2 YSLEER. CDR3 length: 15 residues.

CDR3 nucleotides: TGTGCCAGCAGCTTAGGGTATACTGAAGCTTTCTTT. Protein sequence: CASSLGYTEAFF. The chain employs TRBV7-9 and TRBJ1-1; D gene unclear. Germline lookup yields CDR1 SEHNR and CDR2 FQNEAQ (reference sequence). V lost 1 base and J 5 bases, leaving 5 bases between the germline ends. CDR3 length: 12 amino acids.

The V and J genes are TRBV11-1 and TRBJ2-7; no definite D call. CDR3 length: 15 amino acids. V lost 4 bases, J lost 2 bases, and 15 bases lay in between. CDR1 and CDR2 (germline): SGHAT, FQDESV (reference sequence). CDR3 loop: CASSSIGVLPYEQYF. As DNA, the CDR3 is TGTGCCAGCAGCTCGATCGGCGTTCTCCCCTACGAGCAGTACTTC.

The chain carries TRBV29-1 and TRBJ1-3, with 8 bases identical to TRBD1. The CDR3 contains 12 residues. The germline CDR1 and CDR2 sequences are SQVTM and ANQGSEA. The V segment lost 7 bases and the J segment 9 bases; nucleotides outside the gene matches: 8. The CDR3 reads CSAGHTGGTIYF. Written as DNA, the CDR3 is TGCAGCGCCGGTCACACAGGGGGCACCATATATTTT.

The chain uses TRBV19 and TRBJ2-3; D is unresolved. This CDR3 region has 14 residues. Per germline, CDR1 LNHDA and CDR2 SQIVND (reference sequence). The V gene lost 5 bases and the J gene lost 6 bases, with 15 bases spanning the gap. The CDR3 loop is CASSVAESGDTQYF. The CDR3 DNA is TGTGCCAGTAGTGTAGCCGAGAGTGGGGATACGCAGTATTTT.

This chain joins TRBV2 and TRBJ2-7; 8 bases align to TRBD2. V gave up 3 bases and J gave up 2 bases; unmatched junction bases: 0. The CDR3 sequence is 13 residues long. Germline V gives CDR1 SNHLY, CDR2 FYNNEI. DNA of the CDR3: TGTGCCAGCAGTGAGCGGGGGGCCTACGAGCAGTACTTC. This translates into CASSERGAYEQYF.

The CDR3 bases are TGTGCCAGCTCACCGGTAATCGGGGACAGCGTAGGCCACGAGCAGTACTTC. The encoded protein is CASSPVIGDSVGHEQYF. The V gene is TRBV18, the J gene TRBJ2-7; TRBD1 agrees at 7 bases. This CDR3 contains 17 residues. V was clipped by 3 bases and J by 5 bases; unmatched bases: 16. The germline gives CDR1 KGHSH, CDR2 LQKENI.

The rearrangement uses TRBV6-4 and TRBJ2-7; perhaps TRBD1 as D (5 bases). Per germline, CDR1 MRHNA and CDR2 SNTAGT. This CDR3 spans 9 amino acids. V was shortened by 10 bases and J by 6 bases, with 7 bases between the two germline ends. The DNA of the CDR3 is TGTGCCAAGGGGTGCGAGCAGTACTTC. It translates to CAKGCEQYF.

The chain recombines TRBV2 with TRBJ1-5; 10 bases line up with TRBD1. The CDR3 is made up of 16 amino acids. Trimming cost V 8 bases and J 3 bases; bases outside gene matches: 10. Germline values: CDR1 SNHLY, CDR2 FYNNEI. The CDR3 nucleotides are TGTGCCAGCCGCGAGAGGACAGGGGGATACAATCAGCCCCAGCATTTT. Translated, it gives CASRERTGGYNQPQHF.

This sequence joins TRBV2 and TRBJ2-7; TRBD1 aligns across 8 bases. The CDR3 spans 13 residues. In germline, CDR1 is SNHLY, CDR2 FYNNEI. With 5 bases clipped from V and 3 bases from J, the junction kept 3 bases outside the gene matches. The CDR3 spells CASSRGQDYEQYF. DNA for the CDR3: TGTGCCAGCAGTCGGGGACAGGACTACGAGCAGTACTTC. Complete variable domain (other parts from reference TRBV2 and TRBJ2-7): EPEVTQTPSHQVTQMGQEVILRCVPISNHLYFYWYRQILGQKVEFLVSFYNNEISEKSEIFDDQFSVERPDGSNFTLKIRSTKLEDSAMYFCASSRGQDYEQYFGPGTRLTVT.

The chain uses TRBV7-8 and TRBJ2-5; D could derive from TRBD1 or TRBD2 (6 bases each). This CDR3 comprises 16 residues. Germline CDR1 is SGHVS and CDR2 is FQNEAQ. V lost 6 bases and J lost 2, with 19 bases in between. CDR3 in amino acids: CASRDVWRRGQETQYF. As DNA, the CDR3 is TGTGCCAGCAGGGACGTATGGAGGAGGGGGCAAGAGACCCAGTACTTC.

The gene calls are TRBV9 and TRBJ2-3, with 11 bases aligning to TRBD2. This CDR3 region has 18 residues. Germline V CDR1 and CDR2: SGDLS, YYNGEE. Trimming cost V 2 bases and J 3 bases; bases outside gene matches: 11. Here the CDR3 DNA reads TGTGCCAGCAGCGTGAGATTTAGCGGGGGGGCTAAAACAGATACGCAGTATTTT. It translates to CASSVRFSGGAKTDTQYF. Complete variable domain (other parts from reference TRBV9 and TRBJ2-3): DSGVTQTPKHLITATGQRVTLRCSPRSGDLSVYWYQQSLDQGLQFLIQYYNGEERAKGNILERFSAQQFPDLHSELNLSSLELGDSALYFCASSVRFSGGAKTDTQYFGPGTRLTVL.

CDR3 bases: TGTGCCAGTAGCCTCAGGGAAAATCAGCCCCAGCATTTT. It is translated as CASSLRENQPQHF. This chain connects TRBV19 to TRBJ1-5; maybe TRBD1 (5 bases). V lost 6 bases to trimming and J lost 4 bases, with 10 bases between them. This CDR3 is built from 13 residues. Germline V gene sequence: CDR1 LNHDA, CDR2 SQIVND (reference sequence). Based on the CDR3 plus reference TRBV19 and TRBJ1-5, the full variable domain is DGGITQSPKYLFRKEGQNVTLSCEQNLNHDAMYWYRQDPGQGLRLIYYSQIVNDFQKGDIAEGYSVSREKKESFPLTVTSAQKNPTAFYLCASSLRENQPQHFGDGTRLSIL.

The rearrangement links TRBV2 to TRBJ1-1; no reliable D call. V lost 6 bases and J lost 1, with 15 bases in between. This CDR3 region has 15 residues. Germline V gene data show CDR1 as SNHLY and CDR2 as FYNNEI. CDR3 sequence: CASSGVPLGNTEAFF. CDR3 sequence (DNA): TGTGCCAGCAGCGGAGTCCCTTTAGGGAACACTGAAGCTTTCTTT.

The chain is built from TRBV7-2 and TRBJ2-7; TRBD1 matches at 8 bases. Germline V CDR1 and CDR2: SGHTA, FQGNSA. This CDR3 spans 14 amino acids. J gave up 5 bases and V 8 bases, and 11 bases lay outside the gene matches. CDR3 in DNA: TGTGCCAGCTGCCACGGGACAGGTAGCAACGAGCAGTACTTC. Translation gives CASCHGTGSNEQYF.

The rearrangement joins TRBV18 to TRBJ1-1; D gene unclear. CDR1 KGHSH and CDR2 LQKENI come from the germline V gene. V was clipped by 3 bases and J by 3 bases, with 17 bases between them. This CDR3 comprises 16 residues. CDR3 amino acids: CASSPGGRRLDTEAFF. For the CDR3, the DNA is TGTGCCAGCTCACCCGGTGGTAGGAGGCTTGACACTGAAGCTTTCTTT.

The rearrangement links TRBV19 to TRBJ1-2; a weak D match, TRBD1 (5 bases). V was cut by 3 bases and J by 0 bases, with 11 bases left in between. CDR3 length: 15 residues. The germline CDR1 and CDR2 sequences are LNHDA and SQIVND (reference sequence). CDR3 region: CASSMGRDTNYGYTF. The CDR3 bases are TGTGCCAGTAGTATGGGCAGGGATACTAACTATGGCTACACCTTC.

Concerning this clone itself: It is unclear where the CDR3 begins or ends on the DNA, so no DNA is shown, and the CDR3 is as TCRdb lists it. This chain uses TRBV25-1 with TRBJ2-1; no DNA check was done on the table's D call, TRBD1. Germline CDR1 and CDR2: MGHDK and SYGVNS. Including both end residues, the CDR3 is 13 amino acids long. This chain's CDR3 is CASSEWGTGILVF.

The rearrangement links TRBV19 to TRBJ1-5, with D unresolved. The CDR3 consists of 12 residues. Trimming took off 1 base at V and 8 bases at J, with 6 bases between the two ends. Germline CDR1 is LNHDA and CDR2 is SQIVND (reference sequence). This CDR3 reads CASSIGRKPQHF. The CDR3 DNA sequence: TGTGCCAGTAGTATAGGCCGGAAGCCCCAGCATTTT.

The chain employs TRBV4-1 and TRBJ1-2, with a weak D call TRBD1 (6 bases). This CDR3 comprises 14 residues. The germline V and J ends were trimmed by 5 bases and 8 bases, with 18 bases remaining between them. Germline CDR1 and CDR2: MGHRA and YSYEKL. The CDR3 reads CASSSPGAGYGYTF. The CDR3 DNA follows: TGCGCCAGCAGCTCCCCAGGGGCCGGGTACGGCTACACCTTC.

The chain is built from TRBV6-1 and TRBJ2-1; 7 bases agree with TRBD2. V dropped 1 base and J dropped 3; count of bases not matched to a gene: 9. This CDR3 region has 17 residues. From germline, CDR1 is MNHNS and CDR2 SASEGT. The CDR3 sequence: CASSEGPWAGDYNEQFF. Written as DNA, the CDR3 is TGTGCCAGCAGTGAAGGCCCCTGGGCGGGGGACTACAATGAGCAGTTCTTC.

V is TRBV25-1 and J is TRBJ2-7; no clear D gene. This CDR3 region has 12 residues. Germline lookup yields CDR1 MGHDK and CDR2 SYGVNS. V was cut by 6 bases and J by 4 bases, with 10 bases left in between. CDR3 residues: CASSLDEYEQYF. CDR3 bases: TGTGCCAGCAGCCTGGATGAATACGAGCAGTACTTC.

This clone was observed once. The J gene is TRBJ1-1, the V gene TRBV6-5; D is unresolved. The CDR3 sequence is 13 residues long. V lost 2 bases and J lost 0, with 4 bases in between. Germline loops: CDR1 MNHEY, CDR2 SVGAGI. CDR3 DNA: TGTGCCAGCAGTTACAGAGTGAACACTGAAGCTTTCTTT. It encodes CASSYRVNTEAFF.